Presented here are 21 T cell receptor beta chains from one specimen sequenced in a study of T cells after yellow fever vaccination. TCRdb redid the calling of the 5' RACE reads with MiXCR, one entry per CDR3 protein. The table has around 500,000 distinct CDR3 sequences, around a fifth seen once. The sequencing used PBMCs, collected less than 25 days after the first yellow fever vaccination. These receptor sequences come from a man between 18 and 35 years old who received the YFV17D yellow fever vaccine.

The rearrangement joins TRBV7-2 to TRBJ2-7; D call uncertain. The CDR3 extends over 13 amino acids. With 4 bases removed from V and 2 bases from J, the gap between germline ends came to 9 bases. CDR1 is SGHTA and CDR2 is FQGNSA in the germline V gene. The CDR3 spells CASSWVGAYEQYF. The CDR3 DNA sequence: TGTGCCAGCAGCTGGGTTGGGGCCTACGAGCAGTACTTC.

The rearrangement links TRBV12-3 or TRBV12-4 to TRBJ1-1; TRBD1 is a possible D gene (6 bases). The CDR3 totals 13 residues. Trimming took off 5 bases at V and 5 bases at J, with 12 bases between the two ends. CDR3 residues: CASSLQGWTEAFF. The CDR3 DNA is TGTGCCAGCAGTCTTCAGGGGTGGACTGAAGCTTTCTTT.

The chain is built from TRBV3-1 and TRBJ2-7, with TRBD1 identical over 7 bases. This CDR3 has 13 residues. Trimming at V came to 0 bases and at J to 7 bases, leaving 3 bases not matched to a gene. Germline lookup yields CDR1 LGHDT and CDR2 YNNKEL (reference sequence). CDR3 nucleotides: TGTGCCAGCAGCCAAGACCCGGGACAGGAGCAGTACGTC. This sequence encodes CASSQDPGQEQYV.

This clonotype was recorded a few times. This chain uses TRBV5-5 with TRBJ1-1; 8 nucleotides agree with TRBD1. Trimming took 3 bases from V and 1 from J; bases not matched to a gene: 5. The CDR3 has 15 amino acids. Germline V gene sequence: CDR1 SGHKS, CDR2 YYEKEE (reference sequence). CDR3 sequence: CASSSTGTGNTEAFF. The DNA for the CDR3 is TGTGCCAGCAGCTCCACCGGGACAGGGAACACTGAAGCTTTCTTT.

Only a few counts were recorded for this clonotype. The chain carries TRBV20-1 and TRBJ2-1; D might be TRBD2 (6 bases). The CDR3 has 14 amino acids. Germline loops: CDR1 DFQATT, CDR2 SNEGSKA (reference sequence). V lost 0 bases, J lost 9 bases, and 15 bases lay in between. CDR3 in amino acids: CSARDRLGGAEQFF. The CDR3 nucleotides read TGCAGTGCTAGAGATCGTCTGGGCGGGGCTGAGCAGTTCTTC.

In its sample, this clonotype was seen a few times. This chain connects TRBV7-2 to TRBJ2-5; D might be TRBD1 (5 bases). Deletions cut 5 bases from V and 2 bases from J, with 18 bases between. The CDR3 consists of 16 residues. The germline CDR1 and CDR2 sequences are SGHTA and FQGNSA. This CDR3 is CASSPRRMGRQETQYF. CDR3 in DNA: TGTGCCAGCAGCCCCCGGCGGATGGGGCGGCAAGAGACCCAGTACTTC.

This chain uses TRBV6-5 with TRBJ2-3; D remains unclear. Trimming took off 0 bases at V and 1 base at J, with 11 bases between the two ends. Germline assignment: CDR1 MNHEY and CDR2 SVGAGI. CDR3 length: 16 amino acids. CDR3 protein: CASSYSMWIGTDTQYF. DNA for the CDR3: TGTGCCAGCAGTTACTCGATGTGGATCGGCACAGATACGCAGTATTTT.

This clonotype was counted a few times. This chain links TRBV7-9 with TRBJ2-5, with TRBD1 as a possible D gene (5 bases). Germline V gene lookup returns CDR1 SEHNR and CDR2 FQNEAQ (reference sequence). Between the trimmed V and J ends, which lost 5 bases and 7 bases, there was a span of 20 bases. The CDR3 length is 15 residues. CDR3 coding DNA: TGTGCCAGCAGCCCCAGAGAACAGGCCCCTGGGACCCAGTACTTC. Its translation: CASSPREQAPGTQYF.

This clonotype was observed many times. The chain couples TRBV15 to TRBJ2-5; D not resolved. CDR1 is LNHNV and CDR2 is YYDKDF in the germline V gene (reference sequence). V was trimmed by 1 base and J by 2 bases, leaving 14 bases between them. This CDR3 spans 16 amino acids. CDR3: CATSRVAYASQETQYF. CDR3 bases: TGTGCCACCAGCAGAGTAGCCTACGCGTCTCAAGAGACCCAGTACTTC.

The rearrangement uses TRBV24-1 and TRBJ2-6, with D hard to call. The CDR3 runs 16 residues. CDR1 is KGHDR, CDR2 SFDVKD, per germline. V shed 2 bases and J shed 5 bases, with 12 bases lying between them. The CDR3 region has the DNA TGTGCCACCAGTGATTCTCGGATCCCCTGGGCCAACGTCCTGACTTTC. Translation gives CATSDSRIPWANVLTF.

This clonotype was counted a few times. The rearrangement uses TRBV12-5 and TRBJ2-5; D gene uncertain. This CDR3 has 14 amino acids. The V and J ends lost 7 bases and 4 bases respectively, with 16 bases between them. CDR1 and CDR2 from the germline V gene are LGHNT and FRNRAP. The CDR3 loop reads CASAPGLVGETQYF. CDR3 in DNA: TGTGCTAGTGCCCCGGGTTTGGTCGGAGAGACCCAGTACTTC. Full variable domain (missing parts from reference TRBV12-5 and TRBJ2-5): DARVTQTPRHKVTEMGQEVTMRCQPILGHNTVFWYRQTMMQGLELLAYFRNRAPLDDSGMPKDRFSAEMPDATLATLKIQPSEPRDSAVYFCASAPGLVGETQYFGPGTRLLVL.

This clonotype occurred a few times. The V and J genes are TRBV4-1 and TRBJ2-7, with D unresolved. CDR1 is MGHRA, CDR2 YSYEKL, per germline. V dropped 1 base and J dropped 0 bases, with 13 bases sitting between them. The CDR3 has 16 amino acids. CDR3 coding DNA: TGCGCCAGCAGCCAAGTTGCGGTAAGGAGCTCCTACGAGCAGTACTTC. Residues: CASSQVAVRSSYEQYF.

The CDR3 loop is CAIRIAGEVETQYF. The CDR3 region has the DNA TGTGCCATACGAATAGCGGGGGAGGTAGAGACCCAGTACTTC. The rearrangement joins TRBV6-1 to TRBJ2-5, with 9 bases aligning to TRBD2. J gave up 4 bases and V 10 bases, and 10 bases lay outside the gene matches. The CDR3 extends over 14 amino acids. From germline, CDR1 is MNHNS and CDR2 SASEGT.

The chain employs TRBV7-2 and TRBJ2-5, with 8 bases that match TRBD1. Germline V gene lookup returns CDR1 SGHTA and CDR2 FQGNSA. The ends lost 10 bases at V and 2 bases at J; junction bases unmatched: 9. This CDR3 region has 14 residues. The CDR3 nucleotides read TGTGCCACCTCGACCGGGACAGGTCAAGAGACCCAGTACTTC. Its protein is CATSTGTGQETQYF.

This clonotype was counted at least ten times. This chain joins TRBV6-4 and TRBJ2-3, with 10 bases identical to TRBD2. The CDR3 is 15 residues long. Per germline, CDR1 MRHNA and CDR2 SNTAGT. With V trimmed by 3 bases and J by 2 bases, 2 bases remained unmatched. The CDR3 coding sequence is TGTGCCAGCAGTGAAAGCGGGGGGGCCACAGATACGCAGTATTTT. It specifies CASSESGGATDTQYF.

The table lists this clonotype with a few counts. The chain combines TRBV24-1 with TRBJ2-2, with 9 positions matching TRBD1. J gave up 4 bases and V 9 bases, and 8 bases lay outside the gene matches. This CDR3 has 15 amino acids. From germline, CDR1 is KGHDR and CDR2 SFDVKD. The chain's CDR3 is CATGDLGQGTGELFF. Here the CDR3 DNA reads TGTGCCACCGGGGACTTGGGACAGGGCACCGGGGAGCTGTTTTTT.

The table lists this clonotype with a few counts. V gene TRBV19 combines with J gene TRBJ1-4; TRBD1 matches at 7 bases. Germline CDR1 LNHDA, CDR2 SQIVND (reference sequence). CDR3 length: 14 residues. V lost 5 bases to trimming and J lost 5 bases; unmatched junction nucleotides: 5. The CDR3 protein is CASSFDRVNEKLFF. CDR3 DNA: TGTGCCAGTAGTTTCGACAGGGTAAATGAAAAACTGTTTTTT. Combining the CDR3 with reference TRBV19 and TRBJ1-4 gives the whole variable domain DGGITQSPKYLFRKEGQNVTLSCEQNLNHDAMYWYRQDPGQGLRLIYYSQIVNDFQKGDIAEGYSVSREKKESFPLTVTSAQKNPTAFYLCASSFDRVNEKLFFGSGTQLSVL.

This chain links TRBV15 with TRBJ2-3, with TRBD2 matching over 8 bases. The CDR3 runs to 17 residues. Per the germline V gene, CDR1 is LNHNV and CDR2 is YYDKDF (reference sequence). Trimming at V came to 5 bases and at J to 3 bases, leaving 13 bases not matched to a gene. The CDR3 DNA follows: TGTGCCACCAGCGGACGAGGGCTAGCGGGCGGTACAGATACGCAGTATTTT. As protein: CATSGRGLAGGTDTQYF.

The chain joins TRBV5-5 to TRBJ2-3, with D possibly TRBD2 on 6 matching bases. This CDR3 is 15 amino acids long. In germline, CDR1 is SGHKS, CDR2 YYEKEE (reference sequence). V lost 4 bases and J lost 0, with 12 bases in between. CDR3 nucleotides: TGTGCCAGCAGCGGAGGACGGGGGAGCACAGATACGCAGTATTTT. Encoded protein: CASSGGRGSTDTQYF.

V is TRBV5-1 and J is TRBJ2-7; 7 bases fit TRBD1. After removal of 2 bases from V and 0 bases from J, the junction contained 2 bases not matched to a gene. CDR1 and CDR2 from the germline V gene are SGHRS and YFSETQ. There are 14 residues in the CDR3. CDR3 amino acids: CASSFRQGSYEQYF. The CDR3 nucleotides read TGCGCCAGCAGCTTCCGACAGGGCTCCTACGAGCAGTACTTC.

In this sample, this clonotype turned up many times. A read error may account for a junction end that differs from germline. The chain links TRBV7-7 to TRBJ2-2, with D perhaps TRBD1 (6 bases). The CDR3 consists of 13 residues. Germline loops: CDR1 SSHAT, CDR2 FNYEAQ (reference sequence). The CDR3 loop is CASSQTGTGELFF. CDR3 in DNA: TGTGCTAGCAGCCAGACAGGAACCGGGGAGCTGTTTTTT.